This is a list of T cell receptor beta chains from one sample in a study of blood T cell repertoires in COVID-19. Some clones are missing from TCRdb's copy, which holds only in-frame ones; the method was immunoSEQ multiplex PCR. The sample contains about 100,000 clones, 75% to 85% of which appear only once. Sequencing was performed on peripheral blood. The receptors stem from a man aged 60 to 69 with acute or convalescent COVID-19. Both conserved end residues are part of each CDR3. D genes are given only for firm matches. Not all rows give a size; the values are once, few, many and, for expanded clones, a class.

v_call,j_call,d_call,clone_size,cdr3_nt,cdr3_aa
TRBV9,TRBJ2-3,TRBD2,.,TGTGCCAGCAGCCGGGGACTAGCGGGGGTCTCTAGCACAGATACGCAGTATTTT,CASSRGLAGVSSTDTQYF
TRBV13,TRBJ1-5,TRBD1,.,TGTGCCAGCAGCATCTTACCGGGACAGGAAGATTTCAATCAGCCCCAGCATTTT,CASSILPGQEDFNQPQHF
TRBV7-2,TRBJ1-5,.,once,TGTGCCAGCAGTGTAAGAGGCAATCAGCCCCAGCATTTT,CASSVRGNQPQHF
TRBV2,TRBJ1-5,.,.,TGTGCCAGCACCAGGACAAATAGCAATCAGCCCCAGCATTTT,CASTRTNSNQPQHF
TRBV18,TRBJ1-5,.,.,TGTGCCAGCTCACCACTCTCCACAGCTAATCAGCCCCAGCATTTT,CASSPLSTANQPQHF
TRBV7-2,TRBJ1-5,TRBD1,once,TGTGCCAGCAGCTTAGAGGCAGGGGGCAACAATCAGCCCCAGCATTTT,CASSLEAGGNNQPQHF
TRBV10-3,TRBJ1-3,.,.,TGTGCCATCAGTGCCAACCAGGGCTCTGGAAACACCATATATTTT,CAISANQGSGNTIYF
TRBV5-6,TRBJ1-3,TRBD1,few,TGTGCCAGCAGCCCCGGGACAGGTTACTCTGGAAACACCATATATTTT,CASSPGTGYSGNTIYF
TRBV5-1,TRBJ1-4,.,.,TGCGCCAGCAGATCTTACAGTACGCACGCTAATGAAAAACTGTTTTTT,CASRSYSTHANEKLFF
TRBV28,TRBJ2-1,.,.,TGTGCCAGCAGCCCCTACAGGGTCCATGAGCAGTTCTTC,CASSPYRVHEQFF
TRBV4-1,TRBJ1-2,.,once,TGCGCCAGCAGCCAAGATAACCTTCGGACAGAGACTAACTATGGCTACACCTTC,CASSQDNLRTETNYGYTF
TRBV5-1,TRBJ2-1,.,.,TGCGCCAGCAGCTTGGCTCTAGCCTACAATGAGCAGTTCTTC,CASSLALAYNEQFF
TRBV5-6,TRBJ1-1,TRBD1,once,TGTGCCAGCAGCACCCTGACAGGGGTCACTGAAGCTTTCTTT,CASSTLTGVTEAFF